These 17 T cell receptor beta chains share one sample of origin, sequenced in a study of blood T cell repertoires in COVID-19. Clones were read by immunoSEQ multiplex PCR, and TCRdb kept only the in-frame ones, dropping some. The table includes 200,000 to 300,000 clones, approximately 90% detected once. Material: peripheral blood. Every receptor here comes from a woman between 35 and 50 years old with acute or convalescent COVID-19.

This chain connects TRBV6-6 to TRBJ2-3, with D maybe TRBD1 (6 bases). The V gene's germline CDR1 is MNHNY and CDR2 SVGAGI (reference sequence). Trimming removed 10 bases from V and 7 bases from J, with 18 bases in between. The CDR3 length is 13 residues. This CDR3 reads CATRTARGHTQYF. Written as DNA, the CDR3 is TGTGCCACAAGAACCGCCAGGGGTCATACGCAGTATTTT.

The chain has TRBV19 and TRBJ2-4, with 13 bases that match TRBD2. V shed 5 bases and J 0 bases; nucleotides not matched to a gene: 7. The CDR3 is made up of 18 amino acids. Germline V gene lookup returns CDR1 LNHDA and CDR2 SQIVND (reference sequence). DNA for the CDR3: TGTGCCAGTAGTCCAGGACTAGCGGGGGAGTTAGCCAAAAACATTCAGTACTTC. Amino acids: CASSPGLAGELAKNIQYF.

This chain links TRBV18 with TRBJ1-1; TRBD1 aligns across 7 bases. With 6 bases clipped from V and 4 bases from J, the junction kept 8 bases outside the gene matches. The germline V gene encodes CDR1 KGHSH and CDR2 LQKENI. The CDR3 is 14 residues long. CDR3 nucleotides: TGTGCCAGCTCGGCCCAGGGGGGACGCACTGAAGCTTTCTTT. Protein: CASSAQGGRTEAFF.

The V call is TRBV13, the J call TRBJ1-1; possible D gene TRBD1, 5 bases. V gave up 1 base and J gave up 3 bases, with 15 bases separating them. CDR1 is PRHDT and CDR2 is FYEKMQ in the germline V gene (reference sequence). The CDR3 has 16 residues. CDR3 sequence (DNA): TGTGCCAGCAGCTTAGCCGCAGAGGGACTTCACACTGAAGCTTTCTTT. Protein sequence: CASSLAAEGLHTEAFF.

V is TRBV5-1 and J is TRBJ2-7; D is possibly TRBD2 (6 bases). Trimming removed 0 bases from V and 7 bases from J, with 14 bases in between. Germline V gives CDR1 SGHRS, CDR2 YFSETQ. The CDR3 covers 14 residues. The CDR3 nucleotides are TGCGCCAGCAGCTTGGACGGGGTCCGGGGGGAGCAGTACGTC. This encodes CASSLDGVRGEQYV.

This rearrangement joins TRBV7-6 to TRBJ2-1; 8 bases are a match to TRBD2. V shed 0 bases, J shed 6 bases, and the junction held 4 bases outside the gene matches. Germline V gene data show CDR1 as SGHVS and CDR2 as FNYEAQ. The CDR3 loop spans 15 amino acids. CDR3 loop: CASSLARGGPNEQFF. The CDR3 coding sequence is TGTGCCAGCAGCTTAGCTCGGGGGGGGCCCAATGAGCAGTTCTTC.

V gene TRBV19 combines with J gene TRBJ2-3, with 7 nucleotides matching TRBD2. This CDR3 comprises 15 residues. The germline gives CDR1 LNHDA, CDR2 SQIVND (reference sequence). V lost 1 base, J lost 2 bases, and 3 bases stayed unmatched. The CDR3 spells CASSIGRGVTDTQYF. The CDR3 DNA sequence: TGTGCCAGTAGTATAGGACGGGGGGTCACAGATACGCAGTATTTT.

The V and J genes are TRBV11-2 and TRBJ2-7, with D possibly being TRBD2 (7 bases). The CDR3 sequence is 13 residues long. From germline, CDR1 is SGHAT and CDR2 FQNNGV. Trimming pared 5 bases from V and 6 bases from J, leaving 14 bases between. DNA of the CDR3: TGTGCCAGCAGCCTGGGGGGGGCGGCCGAGCAGTACGTC. It translates to CASSLGGAAEQYV.

The chain has TRBV5-1 and TRBJ1-4, with 8 bases that match TRBD1. Germline loops: CDR1 SGHRS, CDR2 YFSETQ. Trimming took 5 bases from V and 5 from J; bases not matched to a gene: 11. This CDR3 has 16 amino acids. The CDR3 spells CASSLSPDRVNEKLFF. In DNA, the CDR3 is TGCGCCAGCAGTCTTAGCCCGGACAGGGTAAATGAAAAACTGTTTTTT.

V and J are TRBV10-3 and TRBJ2-7; D gene unclear. Germline CDR1 and CDR2: ENHRY and SYGVKD. V gave up 3 bases and J gave up 3 bases, with 3 bases separating them. The CDR3 runs to 11 residues. The DNA for the CDR3 is TGTGCCATCAGTGATAGCTACGAGCAGTACGTC. Protein sequence: CAISDSYEQYV.

This chain connects TRBV5-1 to TRBJ1-4, with D maybe TRBD1 (6 bases). This CDR3 spans 15 amino acids. V lost 4 bases, J lost 7 bases, and 17 bases lay in between. Germline CDR1 and CDR2: SGHRS and YFSETQ. Here the CDR3 DNA reads TGCGCCAGCAGCCCCCTCGGGGGGGGCACTGAAAAACTGTTTTTT. Its translation is CASSPLGGGTEKLFF.

The V and J genes are TRBV19 and TRBJ1-2; no reliable D call. CDR3 length: 12 residues. CDR1 LNHDA and CDR2 SQIVND come from the germline V gene (reference sequence). V gave up 7 bases and J gave up 4 bases, with 10 bases separating them. The CDR3 nucleotides read TGTGCCAGTACCAACCGGGGCTATGGCTACACCTTC. Translating gives CASTNRGYGYTF. The full variable domain, with the rest looked up from reference TRBV19 and TRBJ1-2, is DGGITQSPKYLFRKEGQNVTLSCEQNLNHDAMYWYRQDPGQGLRLIYYSQIVNDFQKGDIAEGYSVSREKKESFPLTVTSAQKNPTAFYLCASTNRGYGYTFGSGTRLTVV.

The chain recombines TRBV3-1 (or the pseudogene TRBV3-2) with TRBJ1-3; the D gene is possibly TRBD1 (6 bases). The germline V and J ends were trimmed by 4 bases and 0 bases, with 10 bases remaining between them. Germline V gives CDR1 LGHDT, CDR2 YNNKEL (reference sequence). The CDR3 contains 15 residues. The DNA of the CDR3 is TGTGCCAGCAGCCGGTCAGGGGACTCTGGAAACACCATATATTTT. Translated, it gives CASSRSGDSGNTIYF.

The genes are TRBV10-3 and TRBJ1-2, with a possible D match to TRBD1 (5 bases). The germline gives CDR1 ENHRY, CDR2 SYGVKD. Trimming took 10 bases from V and 7 from J, leaving 25 bases between them. The CDR3 runs 15 residues. The CDR3 is CATNPRVTLGGGYTF. The CDR3, as DNA: TGTGCCACCAACCCTCGGGTAACTCTGGGGGGTGGCTACACCTTC.

The chain combines TRBV12-5 with TRBJ1-1, with D possibly matching TRBD1 (5 bases). The CDR3 loop spans 12 amino acids. The V and J ends lost 11 bases and 5 bases respectively, with 15 bases between them. CDR1 and CDR2 from the germline V gene are LGHNT and FRNRAP. This CDR3 is CAHMGGETEAFF. Here the CDR3 DNA reads TGTGCTCATATGGGGGGGGAGACTGAAGCTTTCTTT.

In its sample, this clone was seen once. The rearrangement joins TRBV28 to TRBJ2-7; possible D gene TRBD1, 6 bases. The CDR3 spans 14 residues. Per germline, CDR1 MDHEN and CDR2 SYDVKM. Trimming removed 3 bases at V and 0 bases at J, with 9 bases between. The CDR3 DNA reads as TGTGCCAGCAGTTTGGGGGCCTACTCCTACGAGCAGTACGTC. Encoded protein: CASSLGAYSYEQYV.

J is TRBJ1-1 and V is TRBV11-1, with 7 positions matching TRBD1. There are 13 residues in the CDR3. Germline CDR1 and CDR2: SGHAT and FQDESV (reference sequence). Trimming took 5 bases from V and 7 from J; bases not matched to a gene: 7. The CDR3 DNA sequence: TGTGCCAGCAGCCTCCCGGGACAGTTTGAAGCTTTCTTT. Translating it yields CASSLPGQFEAFF.